This passage covers 23 T cell receptor beta chains from one sample sequenced in a study of lymphopenia after photon versus proton radiotherapy. Some clones are missing from TCRdb's copy, which holds only in-frame ones; the method was immunoSEQ multiplex PCR. This table has approximately 30,000 clones, roughly four fifths appearing once. This specimen was peripheral blood, taken from a patient treated with photon-based radiotherapy. Every receptor here comes from a man aged 45 to 65 with gastric cancer.

The chain links TRBV19 to TRBJ2-3, with TRBD2 matching 13 bases. Germline V gene lookup returns CDR1 LNHDA and CDR2 SQIVND (reference sequence). The V gene end was trimmed by 4 bases and the J gene end by 2 bases; junction bases not matched to a gene: 6. The CDR3 loop spans 17 amino acids. The CDR3 region is CASSTGTSGVFTDTQYF. In nucleotides, the CDR3 is TGTGCCAGTAGTACCGGGACTAGCGGGGTCTTCACAGATACGCAGTATTTT.

The V call is TRBV13, the J call TRBJ2-6; D ambiguous. Germline CDR1 PRHDT, CDR2 FYEKMQ (reference sequence). The CDR3 extends over 15 amino acids. V was trimmed by 8 bases and J by 0 bases, leaving 11 bases between them. As DNA, the CDR3 is TGTGCCAGCGAGACACGAAGCTCTGGGGCCAACGTCCTGACTTTC. Amino acids: CASETRSSGANVLTF.

The V and J genes are TRBV14 and TRBJ2-5; 10 bases align to TRBD2. The J call may be faulty, since TRBJ2-7 better matches the DNA end. Germline CDR1 SGHDN, CDR2 FVKESK. The CDR3 sequence is 17 residues long. Written as DNA, the CDR3 is TGTGCCAGCAGCCGACGGTCGGTAGCGGGGGGTGCTAACGAGCAGTACTTC. Translating it yields CASSRRSVAGGANEQYF.

The V gene is TRBV5-6, the J gene TRBJ2-7; D gene uncertain. The CDR3 sequence is 11 residues long. In germline, CDR1 is SGHDT, CDR2 YYEEEE. V was pared by 3 bases and J by 0 bases, with 1 base between. The chain's CDR3 is CASSYSYEQYF. As DNA, the CDR3 is TGTGCCAGCAGCTACTCCTACGAGCAGTACTTC.

This clone has only one observation. The chain recombines TRBV10-2 with TRBJ1-1; D uncertain. This CDR3 comprises 13 residues. Germline CDR1 reads WSHSY; CDR2 reads SAAADI. Trimming cost V 3 bases and J 1 base, with 6 bases left between them. DNA for the CDR3: TGCGCCAGCAGTGAAGGAGGGAACACTGAAGCTTTCTTT. Its translation is CASSEGGNTEAFF.

The rearrangement links TRBV5-6 to TRBJ2-1; unclear D gene. In germline, CDR1 is SGHDT, CDR2 YYEEEE. The length of the CDR3 is 12 residues. Between the trimmed V and J ends, which lost 4 bases and 6 bases, there was a span of 8 bases. The CDR3 loop is CASSPGFNEQFF. CDR3 sequence (DNA): TGTGCCAGCAGCCCCGGTTTCAATGAGCAGTTCTTC.

The chain carries TRBV6-6 and TRBJ1-5; D remains unclear. Per the germline V gene, CDR1 is MNHNY and CDR2 is SVGAGI (reference sequence). This CDR3 comprises 13 residues. V was pared by 3 bases and J by 3 bases, with 6 bases between. The CDR3 region is CASSYTFNQPQHF. The CDR3 region has the DNA TGTGCCAGCAGTTATACTTTCAATCAGCCCCAGCATTTT.

This chain joins TRBV4-1 and TRBJ2-5; D not resolved. Germline V lookup: CDR1 MGHRA, CDR2 YSYEKL. This CDR3 has 13 residues. V dropped 1 base and J dropped 5 bases, with 8 bases sitting between them. CDR3 sequence reads: CASSQVGSETQYF. CDR3 DNA sequence: TGCGCCAGCAGCCAAGTAGGTTCGGAGACCCAGTACTTC.

This sequence joins TRBV21-1 and TRBJ2-5; whether TRBD1, the table's D call, matches the DNA was not checked. TRBV21-1 corresponds to a pseudogene. The CDR3 is 18 amino acids. CDR3 bases: TGTGCCAGCAGCAAAGGATGCCGGGACACTCCGTACCAAGAGACCCAGTACTTC. Its translation: CASSKGCRDTPYQETQYF.

This clone was observed a single time. The J gene is TRBJ1-5, the V gene TRBV9, with no clear D. Germline V CDR1 and CDR2: SGDLS, YYNGEE. The germline V and J ends were trimmed by 4 bases and 7 bases, with 9 bases remaining between them. This CDR3 comprises 12 residues. This CDR3 is CASSQSRQPQHF. The CDR3 nucleotides are TGTGCCAGCAGCCAATCTCGGCAGCCCCAGCATTTT.

V usage is TRBV14 and J usage is TRBJ1-6; D possibly corresponds to TRBD1 (5 bases). The germline V and J ends were trimmed by 10 bases and 4 bases, with 11 bases remaining between them. In germline, CDR1 is SGHDN, CDR2 FVKESK. The CDR3 is 13 residues long. The CDR3, as DNA: TGTGCCACCCAGACAGTATATAATTCACCCCTCCACTTT. Encoded protein: CATQTVYNSPLHF.

V gene TRBV19 combines with J gene TRBJ2-5; no reliable D call. The germline gives CDR1 LNHDA, CDR2 SQIVND (reference sequence). V was shortened by 0 bases and J by 5 bases, with 1 base between the two germline ends. This CDR3 comprises 11 residues. The CDR3 protein is CASSIDETQYF. The CDR3 DNA reads TGTGCCAGTAGTATAGACGAGACCCAGTACTTC. Combining the CDR3 with reference TRBV19 and TRBJ2-5 gives the whole variable domain DGGITQSPKYLFRKEGQNVTLSCEQNLNHDAMYWYRQDPGQGLRLIYYSQIVNDFQKGDIAEGYSVSREKKESFPLTVTSAQKNPTAFYLCASSIDETQYFGPGTRLLVL.

This chain links TRBV5-6 with TRBJ1-1; weak D call: TRBD1 (6 bases). Trimming stripped 4 bases from V and 4 bases from J, with 14 bases between. CDR3 length: 14 residues. Germline lookup yields CDR1 SGHDT and CDR2 YYEEEE. The CDR3 here is CASSVPGQVTEAFF. The CDR3, as DNA: TGTGCCAGCAGCGTCCCGGGACAAGTCACTGAAGCTTTCTTT.

V gene TRBV4-2 combines with J gene TRBJ2-3; 7 bases are shared with TRBD1. This CDR3 comprises 16 residues. V shed 2 bases, J shed 6 bases, and the junction held 11 bases outside the gene matches. Germline values: CDR1 LGHNA, CDR2 YNFKEQ. CDR3 in amino acids: CASSQSRTGPGDTQYF. In nucleotides, the CDR3 is TGTGCCAGCAGCCAATCTCGGACAGGCCCGGGGGATACGCAGTATTTT.

The rearrangement links TRBV7-8 to TRBJ2-7, with TRBD2 matching 12 bases. This CDR3 region has 16 residues. V was clipped by 2 bases and J by 3 bases; unmatched bases: 5. Germline V gene lookup returns CDR1 SGHVS and CDR2 FQNEAQ. The CDR3 protein is CASSLRSSGGVYEQYV. The CDR3 DNA follows: TGTGCCAGCAGCTTACGGTCTAGCGGGGGGGTCTACGAGCAGTACGTC.

This clone showed up just a few times. Here the CDR3 DNA reads TGTGCTAGTGGTTTATCCCGACAGGTTGGGAATACGCAGTATTTT. Translated, it gives CASGLSRQVGNTQYF. V and J are TRBV12-5 and TRBJ2-3; weak D call: TRBD1 (6 bases). Trimming left V 3 bases short and J 7 bases short, with 17 bases between. The CDR3 has 15 amino acids. Germline CDR1 is LGHNT and CDR2 is FRNRAP. The full variable domain, in which reference TRBV12-5 and TRBJ2-3 provide the parts outside the CDR3, is DARVTQTPRHKVTEMGQEVTMRCQPILGHNTVFWYRQTMMQGLELLAYFRNRAPLDDSGMPKDRFSAEMPDATLATLKIQPSEPRDSAVYFCASGLSRQVGNTQYFGPGTRLTVL.

The chain combines TRBV30 with TRBJ1-6; D ambiguous. The CDR3 has 14 amino acids. V gave up 1 base and J gave up 3 bases, with 7 bases separating them. Germline CDR1 reads GTSNPN; CDR2 reads SVGIG (reference sequence). The chain's CDR3 is CAWSGADYNSPLHF. CDR3 DNA sequence: TGTGCCTGGAGTGGGGCAGACTATAATTCACCCCTCCACTTT.

V usage is TRBV29-1 and J usage is TRBJ1-2; 9 nucleotides match TRBD1. Germline V gene data show CDR1 as SQVTM and CDR2 as ANQGSEA. There are 12 residues in the CDR3. Trimming cost V 6 bases and J 8 bases; bases outside gene matches: 7. In DNA form, the CDR3 reads TGCAGCGTCGGACAGGGGCGTGGAGGCTACACCTTC. It translates to CSVGQGRGGYTF.

The rearrangement joins TRBV11-2 to TRBJ2-4; no clear D gene. V lost 5 bases to trimming and J lost 1 base, with 18 bases between them. The CDR3 totals 17 residues. Germline V lookup: CDR1 SGHAT, CDR2 FQNNGV. In DNA, the CDR3 is TGTGCCAGCAGCCCTCGGTCTGGGGTATGGGCCAAAAACATTCAGTACTTC. This encodes CASSPRSGVWAKNIQYF. Based on the CDR3 plus reference TRBV11-2 and TRBJ2-4, the full variable domain is EAGVAQSPRYKIIEKRQSVAFWCNPISGHATLYWYQQILGQGPKLLIQFQNNGVVDDSQLPKDRFSAERLKGVDSTLKIQPAKLEDSAVYLCASSPRSGVWAKNIQYFGAGTRLSVL.

There are a few counts of this clone. CDR3: CASSQAPPGQGAATIYF. DNA of the CDR3: TGTGCCAGCAGCCAAGCCCCCCCGGGACAGGGGGCGGCCACCATATATTTT. The chain couples TRBV11-2 to TRBJ1-3; 12 bases fit TRBD1. This CDR3 is 17 amino acids long. CDR1 and CDR2 from the germline V gene are SGHAT and FQNNGV. The junction had 14 bases not matched to a gene; V was cut back by 5 bases and J by 9 bases.

The chain carries TRBV5-5 and TRBJ1-1; 9 nucleotides match TRBD1. V lost 0 bases to trimming and J lost 11 bases; unmatched junction nucleotides: 5. The CDR3 is 13 amino acids. Germline CDR1 is SGHKS and CDR2 is YYEKEE (reference sequence). The CDR3 protein is CASSLGGQGHAFF. The CDR3 coding sequence is TGTGCCAGCAGCTTGGGGGGACAGGGACATGCTTTCTTT.

J is TRBJ1-3 and V is TRBV6-6; D gene ambiguous. V lost 4 bases to trimming and J lost 0 bases, with 13 bases between them. CDR1 and CDR2 (germline): MNHNY, SVGAGI (reference sequence). This CDR3 comprises 16 residues. The CDR3 DNA follows: TGTGCCAGCAGTTCCGTATCAGGAACCTCTGGAAACACCATATATTTT. The encoded protein is CASSSVSGTSGNTIYF.

This clone is large. The chain recombines TRBV10-1 with TRBJ2-4, with D possibly TRBD2 on 5 matching bases. The CDR3 extends over 14 amino acids. The germline V gene encodes CDR1 WNHNN and CDR2 SYGVQD (reference sequence). V was clipped by 4 bases and J by 6 bases, with 13 bases between them. CDR3 sequence reads: CASSGEGERNIQYF. In nucleotides, the CDR3 is TGCGCCAGCAGTGGAGAGGGAGAGAGAAACATTCAGTACTTC.